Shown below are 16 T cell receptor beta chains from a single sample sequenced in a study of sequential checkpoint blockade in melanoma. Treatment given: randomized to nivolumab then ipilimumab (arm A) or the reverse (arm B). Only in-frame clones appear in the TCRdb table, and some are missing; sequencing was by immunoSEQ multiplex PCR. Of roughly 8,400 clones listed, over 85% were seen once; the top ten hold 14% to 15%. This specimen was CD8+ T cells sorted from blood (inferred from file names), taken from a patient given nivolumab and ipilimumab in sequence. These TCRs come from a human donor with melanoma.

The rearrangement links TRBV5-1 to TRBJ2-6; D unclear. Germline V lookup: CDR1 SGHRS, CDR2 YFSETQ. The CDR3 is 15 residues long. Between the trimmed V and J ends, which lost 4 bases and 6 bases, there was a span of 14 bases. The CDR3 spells CASSPLPSQANVLTF. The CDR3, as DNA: TGCGCCAGCAGCCCCCTACCCTCTCAGGCCAACGTCCTGACTTTC.

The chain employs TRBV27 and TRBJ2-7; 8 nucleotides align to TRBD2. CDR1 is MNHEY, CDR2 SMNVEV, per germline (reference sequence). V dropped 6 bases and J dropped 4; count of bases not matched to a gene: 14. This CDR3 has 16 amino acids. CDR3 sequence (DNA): TGTGCCAGCAGCTCGCCCGCTAGCGGGTTTTTGTACGAGCAGTACGTC. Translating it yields CASSSPASGFLYEQYV.

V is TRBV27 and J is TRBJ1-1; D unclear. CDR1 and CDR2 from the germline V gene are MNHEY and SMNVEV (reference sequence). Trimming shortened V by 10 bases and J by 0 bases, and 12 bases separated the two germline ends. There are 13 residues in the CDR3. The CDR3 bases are TGTGCCACCCAGGCGATCTTGAACACTGAAGCTTTCTTT. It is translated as CATQAILNTEAFF.

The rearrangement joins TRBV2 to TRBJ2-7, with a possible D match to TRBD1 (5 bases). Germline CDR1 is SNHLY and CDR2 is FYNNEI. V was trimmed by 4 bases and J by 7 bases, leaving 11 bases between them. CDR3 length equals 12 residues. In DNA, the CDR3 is TGTGCCAGCAGTGTCCCCCCAGGGGAGCAGTACTTC. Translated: CASSVPPGEQYF.

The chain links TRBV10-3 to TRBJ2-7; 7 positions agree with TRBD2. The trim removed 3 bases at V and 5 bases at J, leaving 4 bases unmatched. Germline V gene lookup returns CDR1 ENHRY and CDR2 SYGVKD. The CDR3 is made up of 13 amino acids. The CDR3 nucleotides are TGTGCCATCAGTGATATCGGGGGGAACGAGCAGTACTTC. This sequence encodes CAISDIGGNEQYF.

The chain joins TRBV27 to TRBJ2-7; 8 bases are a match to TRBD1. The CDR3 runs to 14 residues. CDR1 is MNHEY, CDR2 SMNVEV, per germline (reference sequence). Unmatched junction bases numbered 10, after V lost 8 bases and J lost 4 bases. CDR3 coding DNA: TGTGCCAGCGGTAACCAGGGGGCGGGTTACGAGCAGTACTTC. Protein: CASGNQGAGYEQYF.

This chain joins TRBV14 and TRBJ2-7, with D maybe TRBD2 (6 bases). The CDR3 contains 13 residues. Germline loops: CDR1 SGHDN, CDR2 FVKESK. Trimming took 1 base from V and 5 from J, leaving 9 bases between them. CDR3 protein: CASSQGGIHEQYF. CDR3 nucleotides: TGTGCCAGCAGCCAAGGCGGGATTCACGAGCAGTACTTC.

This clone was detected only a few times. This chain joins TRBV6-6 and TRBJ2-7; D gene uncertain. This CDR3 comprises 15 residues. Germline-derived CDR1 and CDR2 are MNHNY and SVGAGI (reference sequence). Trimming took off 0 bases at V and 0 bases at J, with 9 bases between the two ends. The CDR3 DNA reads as TGTGCCAGCAGTTACTCGACTGGCGGCTCCTACGAGCAGTACTTC. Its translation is CASSYSTGGSYEQYF.

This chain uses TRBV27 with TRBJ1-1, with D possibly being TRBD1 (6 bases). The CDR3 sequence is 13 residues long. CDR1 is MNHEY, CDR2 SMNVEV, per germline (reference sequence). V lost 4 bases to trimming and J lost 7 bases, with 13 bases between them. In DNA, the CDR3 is TGTGCCAGCAGTTCCCTGGACAGCCTTGAAGCTTTCTTT. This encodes CASSSLDSLEAFF.

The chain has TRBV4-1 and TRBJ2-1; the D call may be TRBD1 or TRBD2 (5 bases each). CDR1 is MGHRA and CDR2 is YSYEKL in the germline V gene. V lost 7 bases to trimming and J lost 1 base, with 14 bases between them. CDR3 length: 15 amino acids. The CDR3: CASTQGGRSYNEQFF. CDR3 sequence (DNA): TGCGCCAGCACCCAGGGCGGGCGTTCCTACAATGAGCAGTTCTTC.

The CDR3 region is CASSFGSGRGKSYEQYF. The CDR3 region has the DNA TGTGCCAGCAGTTTTGGAAGCGGGAGGGGGAAGTCCTACGAGCAGTACTTC. The chain recombines TRBV28 with TRBJ2-7, with 10 bases aligning to TRBD2. V dropped 3 bases and J dropped 1; count of bases not matched to a gene: 9. Per germline, CDR1 MDHEN and CDR2 SYDVKM. The CDR3 runs to 17 residues.

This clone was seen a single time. The CDR3: CASSPTGGGSREQYF. The CDR3, as DNA: TGTGCCAGCAGCCCGACCGGTGGCGGGAGTCGCGAGCAGTACTTC. The V and J genes are TRBV7-3 and TRBJ2-7; 7 bases fit TRBD2. The CDR3 is 15 residues long. Looked up from germline, CDR1 is SGHTA and CDR2 is FQGTGA. V trimming: 5 bases; J trimming: 6 bases; junction bases outside the gene matches: 13.

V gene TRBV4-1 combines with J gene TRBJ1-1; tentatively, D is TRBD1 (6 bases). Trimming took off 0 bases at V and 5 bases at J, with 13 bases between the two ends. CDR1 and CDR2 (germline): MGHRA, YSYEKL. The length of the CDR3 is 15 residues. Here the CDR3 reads CASSQDRTVETEAFF. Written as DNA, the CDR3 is TGCGCCAGCAGCCAAGATAGGACAGTTGAAACTGAAGCTTTCTTT.

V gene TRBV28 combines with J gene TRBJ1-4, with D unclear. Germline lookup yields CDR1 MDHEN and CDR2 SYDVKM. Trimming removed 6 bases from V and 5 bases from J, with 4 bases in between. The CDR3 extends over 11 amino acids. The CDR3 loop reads CASSLNEKLFF. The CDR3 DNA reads TGTGCCAGCAGCTTGAATGAAAAACTGTTTTTT.

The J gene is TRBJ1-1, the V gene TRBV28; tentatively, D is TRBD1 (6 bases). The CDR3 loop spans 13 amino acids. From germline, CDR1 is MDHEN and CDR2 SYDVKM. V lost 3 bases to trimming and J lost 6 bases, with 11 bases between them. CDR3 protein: CASSFQGRPEAFF. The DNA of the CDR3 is TGTGCCAGCAGTTTCCAGGGGCGGCCTGAAGCTTTCTTT.

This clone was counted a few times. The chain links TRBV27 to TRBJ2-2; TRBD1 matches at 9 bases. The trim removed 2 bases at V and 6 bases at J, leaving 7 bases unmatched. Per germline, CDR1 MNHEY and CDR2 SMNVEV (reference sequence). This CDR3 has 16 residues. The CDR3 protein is CASSLIGTGMSGELFF. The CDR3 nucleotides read TGTGCCAGCAGTTTAATTGGGACAGGGATGTCCGGGGAGCTGTTTTTT.